Presented here are 24 T cell receptor beta chains from one specimen sequenced in a study of Graves' ophthalmopathy and Graves' hyperthyroidism. Amplification of the TCR beta CDR3 regions used RNA transcripts (as template). The library came from an HTBI-primed first-round RT-PCR and a second-round multiplex PCR. Each CDR3 protein gets one entry after TCRdb re-called the multiplex PCR reads with MiXCR. The sample shows around 670,000 distinct CDR3 sequences, 40% of them seen only once. The sequencing input was peripheral blood. These receptors all come from an adult man with Graves' ophthalmopathy.

The chain combines TRBV4-3 with TRBJ1-1, with TRBD1 matching 7 bases. Germline CDR1 LGHNA, CDR2 YSLEER. The length of the CDR3 is 15 residues. The J segment lost 4 bases and the V segment lost 5 bases, leaving 10 bases of the junction unmatched. CDR3 DNA sequence: TGCGCCAGCAGCTCGAAGGGGGCTGGGGGCACTGAAGCTTTCTTT. It translates to CASSSKGAGGTEAFF.

This clonotype was counted only a few times. This rearrangement joins TRBV20-1 to TRBJ1-1; D ambiguous. Germline-derived CDR1 and CDR2 are DFQATT and SNEGSKA (reference sequence). CDR3 length: 10 amino acids. V was cut by 3 bases and J by 10 bases, with 9 bases left in between. For the CDR3, the DNA is TGCAGTGCTAGTAGGCATTCAGCTTTCTTT. Translating it yields CSASRHSAFF.

The gene calls are TRBV20-1 and TRBJ2-7; the D is unclear. Trimming took 6 bases from V and 6 from J, leaving 21 bases between them. Germline CDR1 reads DFQATT; CDR2 reads SNEGSKA (reference sequence). The CDR3 sequence is 14 residues long. The CDR3 nucleotides read TGCAGTGCCATGGACCCAGGCCTAAACTCCGAGCAGTACTTC. Residues: CSAMDPGLNSEQYF.

V is TRBV7-4 and J is TRBJ1-1, with D tentatively TRBD1 (5 bases). V lost 3 bases and J lost 4, with 15 bases in between. This CDR3 is 15 amino acids long. CDR1 and CDR2 from the germline V gene are SGHVT and SQSDAQ. In DNA, the CDR3 is TGTGCCAGCAGCTTCGCCCTACCTGGGGGCACTGAAGCTTTCTTT. This codes for CASSFALPGGTEAFF.

CDR3 sequence (DNA): TGTGCCAGCAGCTTGTTTACCGGGGTAGAGACCCAGTACTTC. Translating gives CASSLFTGVETQYF. The chain combines TRBV5-8 with TRBJ2-5, with D perhaps TRBD2 (5 bases). The CDR3 sequence is 14 residues long. CDR1 and CDR2 (germline): SGHTS, YDEGEE. Trimming left V 1 base short and J 4 bases short, with 11 bases between. Filled out from reference TRBV5-8 and TRBJ2-5, the complete variable domain reads EAGVTQSPTHLIKTRGQQATLRCSPISGHTSVYWYQQALGLGLQFLLWYDEGEERNRGNFPPRFSGRQFPNYSSELNVNALELEDSALYLCASSLFTGVETQYFGPGTRLLVL.

The rearrangement links TRBV7-9 to TRBJ2-5; 8 nucleotides agree with TRBD2. CDR1 and CDR2 (germline): SEHNR, FQNEAQ (reference sequence). There are 18 residues in the CDR3. V lost 5 bases and J lost 5; bases outside the gene matches: 19. Written as DNA, the CDR3 is TGTGCCAGCAGCCAACCGGGACTAGAGGACGGCACCGGGGAGACCCAGTACTTC. It encodes CASSQPGLEDGTGETQYF.

Remarks on this clonotype: A much larger clone sits a single nucleotide away, making a read error possible. The chain links TRBV7-9 to TRBJ1-5; D remains ambiguous. The germline gives CDR1 SEHNR, CDR2 FQNEAQ (reference sequence). Trimming stripped 9 bases from V and 6 bases from J, with 21 bases between. The CDR3 length is 15 residues. The DNA of the CDR3 is TGTGCCAGTAGTACCGACAAGGGAGGTGGTCAGCCCCAGCATTTT. Protein: CASSTDKGGGQPQHF. The full variable domain, completed using reference TRBV7-9 and TRBJ1-5, is DTGVSQNPRHKITKRGQNVTFRCDPISEHNRLYWYRQTLGQGPEFLTYFQNEAQLEKSRLLSDRFSAERPKGSFSTLEIQRTEQGDSAMYLCASSTDKGGGQPQHFGDGTRLSIL.

This sequence joins TRBV9 and TRBJ2-5; TRBD1 is a possible D gene (5 bases). CDR1 is SGDLS and CDR2 is YYNGEE in the germline V gene. This CDR3 region has 15 residues. V shed 7 bases and J shed 7 bases, with 23 bases lying between them. CDR3 nucleotides: TGTGCCAGCTCATCCTATACTCAGGGCACCGGGACCCAGTACTTC. It codes for CASSSYTQGTGTQYF.

The chain couples TRBV6-4 to TRBJ2-7; a weak D match, TRBD1 (6 bases). The germline CDR1 and CDR2 sequences are MRHNA and SNTAGT. Trimming shortened V by 2 bases and J by 0 bases, and 14 bases separated the two germline ends. This CDR3 has 16 amino acids. As DNA, the CDR3 is TGTGCCAGCAGTGACGAGGCCGGGACACACTCCTACGAGCAGTACTTC. This codes for CASSDEAGTHSYEQYF.

This clonotype was found many times. The chain carries TRBV7-9 and TRBJ2-5, with a possible D match to TRBD2 (5 bases). Trimming took off 2 bases at V and 4 bases at J, with 8 bases between the two ends. The CDR3 has 13 amino acids. The V gene's germline CDR1 is SEHNR and CDR2 FQNEAQ (reference sequence). This chain's CDR3 is CASSLPAGETQYF. The CDR3 DNA reads as TGTGCCAGCAGCTTACCGGCGGGAGAGACCCAGTACTTC. Based on the CDR3 plus reference TRBV7-9 and TRBJ2-5, the full variable domain is DTGVSQNPRHKITKRGQNVTFRCDPISEHNRLYWYRQTLGQGPEFLTYFQNEAQLEKSRLLSDRFSAERPKGSFSTLEIQRTEQGDSAMYLCASSLPAGETQYFGPGTRLLVL.

This clonotype appeared many times. The chain carries TRBV7-3 and TRBJ2-7, with D maybe TRBD2 (6 bases). The CDR3 covers 13 residues. Trimming stripped 4 bases from V and 5 bases from J, with 12 bases between. Germline V gene data show CDR1 as SGHTA and CDR2 as FQGTGA. This CDR3 reads CASSSAAGNEQYF. The CDR3 DNA sequence: TGTGCCAGCAGCTCCGCTGCGGGGAACGAGCAGTACTTC.

The gene calls are TRBV2 and TRBJ1-1; D not certain. Between the trimmed V and J ends, which lost 8 bases and 4 bases, there was a span of 17 bases. This CDR3 region has 14 residues. Looked up from germline, CDR1 is SNHLY and CDR2 is FYNNEI. CDR3 bases: TGTGCCAGCTCACCACCTGGTCACGTCACTGAAGCTTTCTTT. This encodes CASSPPGHVTEAFF.

Comments on this clonotype: A much larger clone lies a single base off, so this may be a read error. The CDR3 is CASSPSDIGKAFF. CDR3 nucleotide sequence: TGTGCCAGCAGTCCATCGGACATTGGGAAAGCTTTCTTT. The chain recombines TRBV12-3 or TRBV12-4 with TRBJ1-1; a possible D gene is TRBD1 (5 bases). Trimming removed 5 bases from V and 9 bases from J, with 16 bases in between. CDR3 size: 13 residues.

In this sample, this clonotype turned up a few times. The chain links TRBV5-6 to TRBJ1-6; D is uncertain. Germline CDR1 is SGHDT and CDR2 is YYEEEE. The CDR3 is made up of 15 amino acids. V shed 0 bases and J shed 7 bases, with 11 bases lying between them. In nucleotides, the CDR3 is TGTGCCAGCAGCTTGGGCAGGTTGATGAATTCACCCCTCCACTTT. Encoded protein: CASSLGRLMNSPLHF.

Comment on this clonotype: A read error is possible here, since a much larger clone lies one base away. The rearrangement uses TRBV5-1 and TRBJ2-2, with D possibly matching TRBD2 (5 bases). The CDR3 consists of 15 residues. The germline V gene encodes CDR1 SGHRS and CDR2 YFSETQ. CDR3 sequence (DNA): TGCGCCAGCAGCTTGAGTGGGTGGACCACCGGGGAGCTGCTTTTT. Protein product: CASSLSGWTTGELLF.

This clonotype came up many times. The genes are TRBV7-7 and TRBJ2-2; D is unresolved. V was trimmed by 0 bases and J by 4 bases, leaving 6 bases between them. Germline-derived CDR1 and CDR2 are SSHAT and FNYEAQ (reference sequence). The CDR3 runs 14 residues. CDR3 DNA sequence: TGTGCCAGCAGCTTAGCCCCTGCCACCGGGGAGCTGTTTTTT. Its translation is CASSLAPATGELFF.

The genes are TRBV5-6 and TRBJ1-3, with a weak D call TRBD1 (6 bases). This CDR3 is 14 amino acids long. Per germline, CDR1 SGHDT and CDR2 YYEEEE. With 5 bases removed from V and 2 bases from J, the gap between germline ends came to 11 bases. The CDR3 DNA is TGTGCCAGCAGGCCGCAGGGGACTGGAAACACCATATATTTT. Translated: CASRPQGTGNTIYF.

The rearrangement links TRBV19 to TRBJ1-4, with TRBD1 as a possible D gene (6 bases). CDR1 and CDR2 (germline): LNHDA, SQIVND (reference sequence). The CDR3 is 16 residues long. Trimming left V 4 bases short and J 2 bases short, with 14 bases between. The CDR3 coding sequence is TGTGCCAGTAGTACTACCGGGACACGGACTAATGAAAAACTGTTTTTT. Its protein is CASSTTGTRTNEKLFF.

This clonotype was seen repeatedly, ten times or more. V is TRBV6-6 and J is TRBJ1-1; no definite D call. Between the trimmed V and J ends, which lost 5 bases and 2 bases, there was a span of 9 bases. The germline V gene has CDR1 MNHNY and CDR2 SVGAGI (reference sequence). The CDR3 consists of 13 residues. The CDR3 DNA follows: TGTGCCAGCAGTGAACAACGAAACACTGAAGCTTTCTTT. Translation gives CASSEQRNTEAFF.

The chain couples TRBV29-1 to TRBJ2-7, with 11 bases that match TRBD1. This CDR3 is built from 13 residues. The germline CDR1 and CDR2 sequences are SQVTM and ANQGSEA. Trimming removed 8 bases from V and 3 bases from J; junction bases left unmatched: 6. The CDR3 DNA follows: TGCAGCTTAGCCGGGACAGGGGGCTACGAGCAGTACTTC. Protein: CSLAGTGGYEQYF.

This clonotype has a handful of counts. The chain employs TRBV20-1 and TRBJ2-7; 8 bases map to TRBD1. From germline, CDR1 is DFQATT and CDR2 SNEGSKA (reference sequence). The CDR3 sequence is 13 residues long. Trimming took 6 bases from V and 4 from J; bases not matched to a gene: 8. The CDR3, as DNA: TGCAGTGCACGGACAGGGCTCGCGTACGAGCAGTACTTC. This gives the protein CSARTGLAYEQYF.

This clonotype was found a few times. The chain recombines TRBV7-6 with TRBJ2-1; D is possibly TRBD1 (5 bases). This CDR3 comprises 14 residues. Trimming took 5 bases from V and 5 from J, leaving 13 bases between them. Germline CDR1 SGHVS, CDR2 FNYEAQ. CDR3 DNA sequence: TGTGCCAGCAGCATAGGCGACAGAAACAATGAGCAGTTCTTC. Amino acids: CASSIGDRNNEQFF. The full variable domain, its missing parts supplied by reference TRBV7-6 and TRBJ2-1, is GAGVSQSPRYKVTKRGQDVALRCDPISGHVSLYWYRQALGQGPEFLTYFNYEAQQDKSGLPNDRFSAERPEGSISTLTIQRTEQRDSAMYRCASSIGDRNNEQFFGPGTRLTVL.

The rearrangement joins TRBV20-1 to TRBJ2-5; the D gene could be TRBD1 or TRBD2 (6 bases each). Germline assignment: CDR1 DFQATT and CDR2 SNEGSKA (reference sequence). This CDR3 is 15 amino acids long. The V and J ends lost 3 bases and 2 bases respectively, with 16 bases between them. The CDR3 reads CSARESGAGQETQYF. As DNA, the CDR3 is TGCAGTGCTAGGGAGTCGGGGGCAGGACAAGAGACCCAGTACTTC.

This clonotype was detected many times. This chain joins TRBV2 and TRBJ2-2; perhaps TRBD2 as D (6 bases). The CDR3 is made up of 14 amino acids. Germline CDR1 is SNHLY and CDR2 is FYNNEI. V was clipped by 3 bases and J by 3 bases, with 8 bases between them. The CDR3 region has the DNA TGTGCCAGCAGTGATCGGAGGGACACCGGGGAGCTGTTTTTT. It specifies CASSDRRDTGELFF.